Detailed here is one T cell receptor (beta chain). The sample is drawn from a study of cytomegalovirus exposure and HLA in healthy donors. PCR was performed using 60 Vbeta and 13 Jbeta primers. Original data processing: Later, 75 million to 100 million unique TCR beta chains were counted in an analysis, and approximately 10 million of them were shared. Assay used: immunoSEQ multiplex PCR; TCRdb lists only in-frame clones, some missing. That table furnishes V, J and clone size, whereas the DNA furnished D and trimming. This sample yields 110,000 or so clones, of which approximately 12% are seen a single time; roughly 15% belongs to the top ten. The sample was PBMCs. The TCR sequence derives from a man aged 35 to 55 in good health and CMV-seropositive.

The CDR3 sequence is CASTRSRGLSTQYF. The DNA of the CDR3 is TGTGCCAGTACCCGTAGTAGGGGGCTTAGTACGCAGTATTTT. The V and J genes are TRBV19 and TRBJ2-3; 7 bases align to TRBD1. Per germline, CDR1 LNHDA and CDR2 SQIVND (reference sequence). V trimming: 7 bases; J trimming: 8 bases; junction bases outside the gene matches: 12. This CDR3 contains 14 residues. Looking up the rest from reference TRBV19 and TRBJ2-3 gives the full variable domain: DGGITQSPKYLFRKEGQNVTLSCEQNLNHDAMYWYRQDPGQGLRLIYYSQIVNDFQKGDIAEGYSVSREKKESFPLTVTSAQKNPTAFYLCASTRSRGLSTQYFGPGTRLTVL.